Each of the 21 T cell receptor beta chains below was sequenced from the same sample in a study of blood T cell repertoires in COVID-19. The data were produced by immunoSEQ multiplex PCR, yet TCRdb's version contains in-frame clones alone and is incomplete. The sample has 100,000 to 150,000 clones; approximately 90% are singletons. Sequencing was carried out using peripheral blood. These receptors originate from a man aged 45-65 years with COVID-19, enrolled during active disease.

Here the CDR3 DNA reads TGCAGCGTTGAGCCCGGGACAGGGGGTCCCTACGAGCAGTACTTC. Translated, it gives CSVEPGTGGPYEQYF. J is TRBJ2-7 and V is TRBV29-1; 11 nucleotides line up with TRBD1. Germline values: CDR1 SQVTM, CDR2 ANQGSEA. This CDR3 comprises 15 residues. Trimming removed 3 bases from V and 2 bases from J; junction bases left unmatched: 6.

The genes are TRBV6-1 and TRBJ2-7; 7 bases line up with TRBD1. The CDR3 runs 14 residues. From germline, CDR1 is MNHNS and CDR2 SASEGT. The CDR3 region has the DNA TGTGCCAGCAGTGAAGCGCCGAAAGGGGGCGCCTATAGCGTC. The encoded protein is CASSEAPKGGAYSV.

The rearrangement links TRBV9 to TRBJ2-2; 7 nucleotides match TRBD1. The CDR3 spans 15 residues. Germline V gene lookup returns CDR1 SGDLS and CDR2 YYNGEE. Losses at the gene ends were 3 bases for V and 7 bases for J; bases not matched to a gene: 9. CDR3 DNA: TGTGCCAGCAGCGCGACCCCAGGGGGTTACGGGGAGCTGTTTTTT. This translates into CASSATPGGYGELFF. The variable domain in full, completed from reference TRBV9 and TRBJ2-2, reads DSGVTQTPKHLITATGQRVTLRCSPRSGDLSVYWYQQSLDQGLQFLIQYYNGEERAKGNILERFSAQQFPDLHSELNLSSLELGDSALYFCASSATPGGYGELFFGEGSRLTVL.

The chain is built from TRBV7-2 and TRBJ2-1; weak D call: TRBD2 (6 bases). The V end lost 1 base, the J end lost 4 bases, and 14 bases lay between the germline ends. Per germline, CDR1 SGHTA and CDR2 FQGNSA. The CDR3 consists of 16 residues. The CDR3 region is CASSLVASEYYNEQFF. As DNA, the CDR3 is TGTGCCAGCAGCTTAGTTGCTAGCGAGTATTACAATGAGCAGTTCTTC. Full variable domain (rest looked up from reference TRBV7-2 and TRBJ2-1): GAGVSQSPSNKVTEKGKDVELRCDPISGHTALYWYRQSLGQGLEFLIYFQGNSAPDKSGLPSDRFSAERTGGSVSTLTIQRTQQEDSAVYLCASSLVASEYYNEQFFGPGTRLTVL.

This chain joins TRBV20-1 and TRBJ2-3, with TRBD2 matching 15 bases. After removal of 3 bases from V and 2 bases from J, the junction contained 12 bases not matched to a gene. The CDR3 consists of 19 residues. Germline V lookup: CDR1 DFQATT, CDR2 SNEGSKA (reference sequence). The CDR3 here is CSASKGTSGRLPNTDTQYF. CDR3 bases: TGCAGTGCTAGTAAAGGGACTAGCGGGAGGTTACCGAACACAGATACGCAGTATTTT.

The chain combines TRBV7-2 with TRBJ2-5, with D perhaps matching TRBD2 (6 bases). Germline-derived CDR1 and CDR2 are SGHTA and FQGNSA. Between the trimmed V and J ends, which lost 5 bases and 7 bases, there was a span of 17 bases. The CDR3 covers 14 residues. The DNA of the CDR3 is TGTGCCAGCAGCCCGGGACTTCTATGGGGGACCCAGTACTTC. Translated, it gives CASSPGLLWGTQYF.

The chain combines TRBV10-2 with TRBJ2-7; 8 bases agree with TRBD1. The trim removed 2 bases at V and 5 bases at J, leaving 5 bases unmatched. The CDR3 has 14 amino acids. Germline loops: CDR1 WSHSY, CDR2 SAAADI. The DNA for the CDR3 is TGCGCCAGCAGTGAGCAGGGGGCGCGGAACGAGCAGTACTTC. It is translated as CASSEQGARNEQYF.

The J gene is TRBJ2-7, the V gene TRBV30; TRBD1 matches 9 bases. In germline, CDR1 is GTSNPN, CDR2 SVGIG (reference sequence). Germline trimming cut 0 bases from V and 2 bases from J; bases unmatched to any gene: 5. The CDR3 totals 15 residues. The CDR3 here is CAWSVGTGSTYEQYF. DNA for the CDR3: TGTGCCTGGAGTGTAGGGACAGGGAGTACCTACGAGCAGTACTTC.

The chain combines TRBV4-2 with TRBJ2-6, with 7 bases aligning to TRBD1. Germline V gene sequence: CDR1 LGHNA, CDR2 YNFKEQ. J gave up 4 bases and V 4 bases, and 16 bases lay outside the gene matches. The CDR3 is made up of 19 amino acids. The CDR3 sequence: CASSRRLEGGASGANVLTF. As DNA, the CDR3 is TGTGCCAGCAGCCGCCGACTGGAAGGGGGCGCATCAGGGGCCAACGTCCTGACTTTC.

This chain joins TRBV7-9 and TRBJ1-3; TRBD1 matches at 8 bases. This CDR3 is 14 amino acids long. Losses at the gene ends were 6 bases for V and 4 bases for J; bases not matched to a gene: 5. The germline gives CDR1 SEHNR, CDR2 FQNEAQ (reference sequence). CDR3 coding DNA: TGTGCCAGCAGAGGACAGGGTATCGGAAACACCATATATTTT. Amino acids: CASRGQGIGNTIYF.

This chain joins TRBV13 and TRBJ1-2; D is unclear. V lost 3 bases to trimming and J lost 1 base, with 6 bases between them. This CDR3 is 13 amino acids long. Germline V gene data show CDR1 as PRHDT and CDR2 as FYEKMQ (reference sequence). The CDR3 loop reads CASSLRLNYGYTF. The CDR3 bases are TGTGCCAGCAGCTTGCGGCTTAACTATGGCTACACCTTC.

The V gene is TRBV9, the J gene TRBJ2-2; 7 bases align to TRBD1. The CDR3 runs 15 residues. V lost 4 bases, J lost 5 bases, and 8 bases stayed unmatched. CDR1 SGDLS and CDR2 YYNGEE come from the germline V gene. The chain's CDR3 is CASSPRDRGTGELFF. For the CDR3, the DNA is TGTGCCAGCAGCCCCCGGGACAGAGGGACCGGGGAGCTGTTTTTT.

V gene TRBV5-1 combines with J gene TRBJ1-2; D remains unclear. The germline V and J ends were trimmed by 2 bases and 4 bases, with 12 bases remaining between them. The CDR3 consists of 14 residues. Per the germline V gene, CDR1 is SGHRS and CDR2 is YFSETQ. Written as DNA, the CDR3 is TGCGCCAGCAGCTTTTCCGACTCGCTCTATGGCTACACCTTC. Translating it yields CASSFSDSLYGYTF.

The rearrangement uses TRBV5-6 and TRBJ2-1, with 7 positions matching TRBD2. The CDR3 consists of 16 residues. V was pared by 4 bases and J by 4 bases, with 11 bases of the junction left unmatched. Germline V gene lookup returns CDR1 SGHDT and CDR2 YYEEEE. This CDR3 reads CASSPLRGSAYNEQFF. The CDR3 region has the DNA TGTGCCAGCAGCCCCCTTCGCGGGAGTGCTTACAATGAGCAGTTCTTC.

The chain couples TRBV19 to TRBJ1-2; TRBD1 matches 8 bases. The V gene's germline CDR1 is LNHDA and CDR2 SQIVND (reference sequence). The CDR3 consists of 15 residues. V dropped 3 bases and J dropped 3; count of bases not matched to a gene: 6. The CDR3 nucleotides read TGTGCCAGTAGTATCCGGGACAGGCCCTACTATGGCTACACCTTC. It yields the protein CASSIRDRPYYGYTF.

CDR3 region: CASSQRSYNEQFF. The CDR3 DNA follows: TGTGCCAGCAGCCAACGGAGTTACAATGAGCAGTTCTTC. The J gene is TRBJ2-1, the V gene TRBV12-3 or TRBV12-4, with D unresolved. The CDR3 sequence is 13 residues long. V was clipped by 6 bases and J by 4 bases, with 10 bases between them.

The chain has TRBV3-1 (or the pseudogene TRBV3-2) and TRBJ2-7; TRBD2 agrees at 7 bases. J gave up 0 bases and V 1 base, and 3 bases lay outside the gene matches. Per germline, CDR1 LGHDT and CDR2 YNNKEL (reference sequence). There are 15 residues in the CDR3. The CDR3 reads CASSQVGLSSYEQYV. As DNA, the CDR3 is TGTGCCAGCAGCCAAGTGGGACTAAGCTCCTACGAGCAGTACGTC.

The chain joins TRBV7-3 to TRBJ2-1; weak D call: TRBD1 (6 bases). The V gene lost 3 bases and the J gene lost 5 bases, with 11 bases spanning the gap. The germline V gene has CDR1 SGHTA and CDR2 FQGTGA. The CDR3 is 14 amino acids. CDR3 in amino acids: CASSLLGGNNEQFF. CDR3 sequence (DNA): TGTGCCAGCAGCTTGTTAGGGGGAAACAATGAGCAGTTCTTC.

The CDR3 here is CASSQVAGGELFF. The CDR3 nucleotides are TGCGCCAGCAGCCAAGTGGCGGGCGGGGAGCTGTTTTTT. This chain connects TRBV4-3 to TRBJ2-2; perhaps TRBD2 as D (5 bases). V was cut by 1 base and J by 7 bases, with 7 bases left in between. CDR1 LGHNA and CDR2 YSLEER come from the germline V gene. The CDR3 has 13 residues.

The gene calls are TRBV29-1 and TRBJ2-1; D is unresolved. V was cut by 7 bases and J by 0 bases, with 13 bases left in between. CDR1 and CDR2 from the germline V gene are SQVTM and ANQGSEA. CDR3 length equals 14 residues. CDR3 sequence: CSAAPITSYNEQFF. The DNA for the CDR3 is TGCAGCGCCGCGCCAATAACCTCCTACAATGAGCAGTTCTTC.

The V and J genes are TRBV1 and TRBJ2-7; the table's D call, TRBD2, was not checked against the DNA. TRBV1 is termed a pseudogene. The CDR3 has 17 residues. The CDR3 protein is CTSSQDAGAPQTYEQYV. CDR3 nucleotide sequence: TGCACCAGCAGCCAAGATGCGGGGGCGCCCCAGACCTACGAGCAGTACGTC.